The 2 T cell receptor beta chains reported below all come from one sample, sequenced in a study of persistence of HIV-infected CD4 T cells (TCRdb year 2020). The treatment or condition label on this specimen signifies: suppressive antiretroviral therapy. Cells were stimulated with a pool of overlapping HIV-1 Gag 15-mer peptides at roughly 1 ug per peptide per mL. Memory CD4+ T cells that did not respond, being CD40L-negative, CD69-negative and CD45RO-high, were sorted as memory populations depleted of antigen-responding cells. TCRbeta repertoires were sequenced from genomic DNA with the immunoSEQ hsTCRB assay version 4 in survey mode. TCRdb limited this immuneACCESS table to in-frame rearrangements with V and J called. A share of clones is missing; checked studies link under half to unresolved V genes, and the rest is unexplained. In this sample the table shows about 36,000 clones, more than 75% of which occur a single time. In total, the top ten clones hold 5.4% of the sample.

These receptors have no known antigen. Specimen: cultured CD4+ T cells from PBMCs, collected from a patient who received antiretroviral therapy. The cell subset or site label of this sample denotes: CD40L-CD69- CD45RO-high memory CD4 T cells not responding to Gag peptides. The receptors were sampled from an adult with HIV. The donor label of this sample is uncertain.

This chain uses TRBV5-4 with TRBJ2-5, with D maybe TRBD1 (6 bases). The CDR3 length is 14 residues. V gave up 3 bases and J gave up 4 bases, with 13 bases separating them. Looked up from germline, CDR1 is SGHNT and CDR2 is YYREEE (reference sequence). The CDR3 region is CASSSRTEAETQYF. The CDR3 DNA sequence: TGTGCCAGCAGCTCCCGGACAGAGGCAGAGACCCAGTACTTC.

This sequence joins TRBV19 and TRBJ1-1; D is unclear. V lost 7 bases and J 1 base, leaving 4 bases between the germline ends. The CDR3 is made up of 11 amino acids. Germline V CDR1 and CDR2: LNHDA, SQIVND (reference sequence). CDR3 protein: CASKGNTEAFF. CDR3 DNA: TGTGCCAGTAAGGGGAACACTGAAGCTTTCTTT.